These 23 T cell receptor beta chains originate from one sample sequenced in a study of CD8 T cells in ankylosing spondylitis. TCRdb re-called the 5' RACE reads through MiXCR, storing one row per CDR3 protein. The sample lists almost 45,000 distinct CDR3 sequences; approximately 10% were seen once. The source material was blood, either unsorted or a sorted T cell fraction (not recorded which). The receptors were gathered from a male donor with ankylosing spondylitis or in good health (not recorded which).

This clonotype showed up many times. This chain joins TRBV5-1 and TRBJ2-7, with D perhaps TRBD2 (6 bases). The CDR3 totals 12 residues. Between the trimmed V and J ends, which lost 2 bases and 12 bases, there was a span of 15 bases. Per germline, CDR1 SGHRS and CDR2 YFSETQ. The CDR3 loop is CASSFFPGDTYF. The CDR3 DNA sequence: TGCGCCAGCAGCTTCTTTCCGGGAGACACGTACTTC.

The chain links TRBV15 to TRBJ1-4; TRBD1 aligns across 7 bases. CDR3 length: 16 amino acids. CDR1 is LNHNV, CDR2 YYDKDF, per germline (reference sequence). The trim removed 5 bases at V and 6 bases at J, leaving 12 bases unmatched. The DNA for the CDR3 is TGTGCCACCAGCTTCCAGCCGGGCAGGGGGTATGAAAAACTGTTTTTT. It yields the protein CATSFQPGRGYEKLFF.

This clonotype occurred many times. The chain has TRBV11-2 and TRBJ1-3; 10 positions match TRBD1. This CDR3 has 20 amino acids. The trim removed 3 bases at V and 0 bases at J, leaving 14 bases unmatched. The germline V gene encodes CDR1 SGHAT and CDR2 FQNNGV. CDR3 nucleotide sequence: TGTGCCAGCAGCTTGACAGGGGGCCGTTCGTTGGTGAGCTCTGGAAACACCATATATTTT. As protein: CASSLTGGRSLVSSGNTIYF.

This clonotype was seen a handful of times. CDR3 amino acids: CASSQVRYKQFF. The CDR3 DNA sequence: TGTGCCAGCAGCCAAGTCCGATATAAGCAGTTCTTC. The V call is TRBV14, the J call TRBJ2-1; unclear D gene. Trimming removed 1 base at V and 11 bases at J, with 9 bases between. This CDR3 region has 12 residues. Germline V CDR1 and CDR2: SGHDN, FVKESK. The entire variable domain, with the rest obtained from reference TRBV14 and TRBJ2-1, is as follows: EAGVTQFPSHSVIEKGQTVTLRCDPISGHDNLYWYRRVMGKEIKFLLHFVKESKQDESGMPNNRFLAERTGGTYSTLKVQPAELEDSGVYFCASSQVRYKQFFGPGTRLTVL.

This clonotype was seen ten or more times. The chain carries TRBV5-1 and TRBJ2-7, with 9 bases fitting TRBD1. Germline CDR1 is SGHRS and CDR2 is YFSETQ. The CDR3 spans 14 residues. The J segment lost 3 bases and the V segment lost 4 bases, leaving 5 bases of the junction unmatched. The CDR3 nucleotides are TGCGCCAGCAGCCCTCCGGGACAGGGCTACGAGCAGTACTTC. This gives the protein CASSPPGQGYEQYF.

This clonotype was seen at least ten times. V and J are TRBV5-1 and TRBJ2-2; D is unclear. V dropped 4 bases and J dropped 2 bases, with 12 bases sitting between them. The germline CDR1 and CDR2 sequences are SGHRS and YFSETQ. CDR3 size: 15 residues. The CDR3 loop reads CASSLQPENTGELFF. CDR3 nucleotide sequence: TGCGCCAGCAGCCTCCAACCTGAAAACACCGGGGAGCTGTTTTTT.

This clonotype was detected a few times. This may be a read error: a much more frequent sequence differs by one nucleotide. The genes are TRBV20-1 and TRBJ2-1, with D uncertain. This CDR3 spans 12 amino acids. From germline, CDR1 is DFQATT and CDR2 SNEGSKA (reference sequence). DNA for the CDR3: TGCAGTGCTAGCAGCTCCTACAATGGGCAGTTCTTC. Translation gives CSASSSYNGQFF.

The chain employs TRBV19 and TRBJ2-1; D tentatively fits TRBD1 or TRBD2 (5 bases each). Germline values: CDR1 LNHDA, CDR2 SQIVND (reference sequence). The CDR3 covers 14 residues. Between the trimmed V and J ends, which lost 5 bases and 8 bases, there was a span of 16 bases. CDR3 in DNA: TGTGCCAGTAGTGAGGGGATGGGTACGTATGAGCAGTTCTTC. It codes for CASSEGMGTYEQFF.

The chain joins TRBV12-5 to TRBJ1-2; D call uncertain. The germline gives CDR1 LGHNT, CDR2 FRNRAP. This CDR3 region has 14 residues. Trimming pared 3 bases from V and 7 bases from J, leaving 15 bases between. CDR3: CASGLDPADPGYTF. CDR3 nucleotides: TGTGCTAGTGGTTTAGACCCGGCAGATCCTGGCTACACCTTC.

V usage is TRBV25-1 and J usage is TRBJ2-4; a possible D gene is TRBD2 (6 bases). From germline, CDR1 is MGHDK and CDR2 SYGVNS. The V end lost 0 bases, the J end lost 0 bases, and 12 bases lay between the germline ends. This CDR3 is built from 17 residues. CDR3: CASSEYGRTLAKNIQYF. The CDR3 nucleotides read TGTGCCAGCAGTGAATATGGGAGGACGTTAGCCAAAAACATTCAGTACTTC.

The rearrangement joins TRBV5-1 to TRBJ2-7; tentative D call: TRBD2 (5 bases). Per germline, CDR1 SGHRS and CDR2 YFSETQ. CDR3 length equals 14 residues. Trimming left V 2 bases short and J 3 bases short, with 12 bases between. The CDR3 sequence is CASSFEGTGYEQYF. The CDR3 nucleotides are TGCGCCAGCAGCTTCGAGGGAACCGGCTACGAGCAGTACTTC.

This clonotype was detected ten times or more. The chain is built from TRBV6-5 and TRBJ1-2; maybe TRBD1 (5 bases). The germline V gene encodes CDR1 MNHEY and CDR2 SVGAGI. V shed 0 bases and J shed 4 bases, with 9 bases lying between them. The CDR3 consists of 14 residues. CDR3 in DNA: TGTGCCAGCAGTTACTCCCGTGGGGCCTATGGCTACACCTTC. Amino acid sequence: CASSYSRGAYGYTF.

This clonotype appeared many times. The chain has TRBV6-5 and TRBJ2-3; D remains unclear. Trimming pared 4 bases from V and 3 bases from J, leaving 11 bases between. The CDR3 has 14 residues. CDR1 is MNHEY, CDR2 SVGAGI, per germline. CDR3 protein: CASSFSLGTDTQYF. CDR3 coding DNA: TGTGCCAGCAGTTTCTCCCTAGGGACAGATACGCAGTATTTT.

This clonotype appeared many times. The chain carries TRBV5-1 and TRBJ2-3, with 8 bases that match TRBD1. Germline V gene lookup returns CDR1 SGHRS and CDR2 YFSETQ. This CDR3 has 16 amino acids. J lost 4 bases, V lost 4 bases, and 11 bases had no gene match. The CDR3 sequence is CASSAMTGVNADTQYF. The CDR3 DNA is TGCGCCAGCAGCGCGATGACAGGGGTCAATGCAGATACGCAGTATTTT. Variable domain in full (rest from reference TRBV5-1 and TRBJ2-3): KAGVTQTPRYLIKTRGQQVTLSCSPISGHRSVSWYQQTPGQGLQFLFEYFSETQRNKGNFPGRFSGRQFSNSRSEMNVSTLELGDSALYLCASSAMTGVNADTQYFGPGTRLTVL.

This chain joins TRBV20-1 and TRBJ2-1; 8 bases agree with TRBD2. Germline V gene sequence: CDR1 DFQATT, CDR2 SNEGSKA (reference sequence). V dropped 0 bases and J dropped 0; count of bases not matched to a gene: 10. The CDR3 is made up of 18 amino acids. DNA for the CDR3: TGCAGTGCTAGAGATCAGGCTAGCGGGCGTAGCTCCTACAATGAGCAGTTCTTC. It is translated as CSARDQASGRSSYNEQFF.

V gene TRBV23-1 combines with J gene TRBJ2-3; 8 bases map to TRBD1. TRBV23-1 is identified as an open reading frame with a role that is uncertain. The V gene end was trimmed by 3 bases and the J gene end by 6 bases; junction bases not matched to a gene: 8. This CDR3 has 15 amino acids. In DNA form, the CDR3 reads TGCGCCAGCAGTCAGGGGCAGGGGGCCCCGGATACGCAGTATTTT. As protein: CASSQGQGAPDTQYF.

This clonotype was found many times. V is TRBV24-1 and J is TRBJ2-3; D is undetermined. With 8 bases removed from V and 2 bases from J, the gap between germline ends came to 10 bases. Looked up from germline, CDR1 is KGHDR and CDR2 is SFDVKD. There are 13 residues in the CDR3. The CDR3 nucleotides are TGTGCCACCAAGGGCAGCCTCACAGATACGCAGTATTTT. Translating gives CATKGSLTDTQYF.

As to this clonotype: This clone may be a read error of a much larger clone one base away. The V and J genes are TRBV2 and TRBJ1-3, with 8 bases aligning to TRBD1. The CDR3 is 19 residues long. Germline CDR1 SNHLY, CDR2 FYNNEI. CDR3 region: CTSSLAGTGVGASGNTIYF. CDR3 bases: TGTACCAGCAGTTTGGCCGGGACAGGCGTGGGGGCCTCTGGAAACACCATATATTTT.

The sample holds many counts of this clonotype. The chain uses TRBV10-3 and TRBJ2-7; D might be TRBD1 (6 bases). The length of the CDR3 is 13 residues. Germline CDR1 and CDR2: ENHRY and SYGVKD. Trimming took off 6 bases at V and 0 bases at J, with 9 bases between the two ends. Here the CDR3 DNA reads TGTGCCATCAGAATGGACAGCTCCTACGAGCAGTACTTC. It encodes CAIRMDSSYEQYF.

This clonotype was observed at least ten times. CDR3: CASSPQDSANTIYF. In DNA, the CDR3 is TGTGCCAGCAGTCCCCAGGACAGCGCAAACACCATATATTTT. The J gene is TRBJ1-3, the V gene TRBV6-1, with TRBD1 as a possible D gene (6 bases). The CDR3 contains 14 residues. V dropped 5 bases and J dropped 6 bases, with 14 bases sitting between them. Germline loops: CDR1 MNHNS, CDR2 SASEGT.

The chain links TRBV28 to TRBJ1-4; D is unresolved. Germline CDR1 MDHEN, CDR2 SYDVKM. V gave up 4 bases and J gave up 8 bases, with 8 bases separating them. This CDR3 is built from 12 residues. The CDR3 loop reads CASSSIREKLFF. The CDR3 region has the DNA TGTGCCAGCAGTTCGATCCGGGAAAAACTGTTTTTT.

This clonotype has just a few counts. This chain links TRBV13 with TRBJ2-3, with TRBD2 matching over 10 bases. CDR3 length equals 15 residues. Germline V gives CDR1 PRHDT, CDR2 FYEKMQ (reference sequence). V was pared by 5 bases and J by 5 bases, with 7 bases of the junction left unmatched. As DNA, the CDR3 is TGTGCCAGCAGCCCCCCAGCGGGGGGGCAAGATACGCAGTATTTT. Residues: CASSPPAGGQDTQYF.

V usage is TRBV10-3 and J usage is TRBJ2-3; 10 bases are shared with TRBD1. This CDR3 comprises 17 residues. V dropped 2 bases and J dropped 6; count of bases not matched to a gene: 11. Germline assignment: CDR1 ENHRY and CDR2 SYGVKD. The CDR3 here is CAISEELTGGGMDTQYF. Written as DNA, the CDR3 is TGTGCCATCAGTGAGGAGTTGACAGGGGGCGGGATGGATACGCAGTATTTT.